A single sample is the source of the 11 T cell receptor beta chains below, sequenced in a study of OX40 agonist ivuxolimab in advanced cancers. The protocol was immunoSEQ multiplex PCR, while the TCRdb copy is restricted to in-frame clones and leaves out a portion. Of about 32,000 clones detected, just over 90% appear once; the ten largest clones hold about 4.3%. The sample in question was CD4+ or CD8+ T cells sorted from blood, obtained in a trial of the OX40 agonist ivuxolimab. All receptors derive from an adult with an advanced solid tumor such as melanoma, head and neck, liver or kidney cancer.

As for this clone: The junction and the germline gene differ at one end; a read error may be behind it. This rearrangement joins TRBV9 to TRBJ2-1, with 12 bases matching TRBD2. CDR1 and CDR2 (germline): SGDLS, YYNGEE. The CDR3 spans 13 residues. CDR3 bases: TGTGCCAGCAGCGCGGGACTAGCGGGTGCCGGGGTCTTC. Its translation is CASSAGLAGAGVF.

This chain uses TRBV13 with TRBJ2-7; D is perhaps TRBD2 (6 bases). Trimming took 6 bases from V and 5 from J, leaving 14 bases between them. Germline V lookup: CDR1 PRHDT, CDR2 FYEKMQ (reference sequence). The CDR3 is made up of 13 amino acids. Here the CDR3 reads CASSRLAFHEQYF. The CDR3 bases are TGTGCCAGCAGTAGGCTAGCGTTCCACGAGCAGTACTTC.

CDR3 amino acids: CASSQTGEQYF. DNA for the CDR3: TGTGCCAGCAGCCAAACAGGGGAACAGTACTTC. The rearrangement uses TRBV4-2 and TRBJ2-7, with 7 positions matching TRBD1. Germline V CDR1 and CDR2: LGHNA, YNFKEQ. There are 11 residues in the CDR3. V shed 2 bases, J shed 10 bases, and the junction held 2 bases outside the gene matches.

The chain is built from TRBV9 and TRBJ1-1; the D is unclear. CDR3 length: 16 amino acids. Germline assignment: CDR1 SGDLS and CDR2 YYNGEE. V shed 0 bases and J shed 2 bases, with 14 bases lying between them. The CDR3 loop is CASSVAASLGNTEAFF. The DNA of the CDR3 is TGTGCCAGCAGCGTAGCCGCCTCCCTGGGTAACACTGAAGCTTTCTTT.

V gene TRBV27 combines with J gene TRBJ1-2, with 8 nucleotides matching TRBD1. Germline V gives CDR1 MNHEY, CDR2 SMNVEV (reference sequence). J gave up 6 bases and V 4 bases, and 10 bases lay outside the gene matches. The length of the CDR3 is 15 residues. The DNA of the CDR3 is TGTGCCAGCAGTTCCTCCTCTTTCAGGGGGCATGGCTACACCTTC. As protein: CASSSSSFRGHGYTF.

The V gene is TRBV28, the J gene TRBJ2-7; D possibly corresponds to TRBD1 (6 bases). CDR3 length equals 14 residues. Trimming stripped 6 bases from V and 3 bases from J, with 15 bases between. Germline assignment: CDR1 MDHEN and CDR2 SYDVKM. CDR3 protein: CASSEGVERYEQYF. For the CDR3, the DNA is TGTGCCAGCAGCGAGGGGGTCGAACGCTACGAGCAGTACTTC.

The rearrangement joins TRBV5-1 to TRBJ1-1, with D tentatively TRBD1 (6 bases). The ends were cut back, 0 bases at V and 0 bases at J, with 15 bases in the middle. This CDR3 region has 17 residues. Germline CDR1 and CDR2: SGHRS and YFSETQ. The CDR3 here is CASSLGTEPILNTEAFF. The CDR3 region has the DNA TGCGCCAGCAGCTTGGGGACAGAACCGATATTGAACACTGAAGCTTTCTTT.

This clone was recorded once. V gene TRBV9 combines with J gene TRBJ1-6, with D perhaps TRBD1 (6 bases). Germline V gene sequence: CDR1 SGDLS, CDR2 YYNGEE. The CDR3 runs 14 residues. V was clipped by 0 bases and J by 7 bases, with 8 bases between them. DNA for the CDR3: TGTGCCAGCAGCGTAGGGACAGAGAATTCACCCCTCCACTTT. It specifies CASSVGTENSPLHF. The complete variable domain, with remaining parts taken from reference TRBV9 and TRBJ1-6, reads DSGVTQTPKHLITATGQRVTLRCSPRSGDLSVYWYQQSLDQGLQFLIQYYNGEERAKGNILERFSAQQFPDLHSELNLSSLELGDSALYFCASSVGTENSPLHFGNGTRLTVT.

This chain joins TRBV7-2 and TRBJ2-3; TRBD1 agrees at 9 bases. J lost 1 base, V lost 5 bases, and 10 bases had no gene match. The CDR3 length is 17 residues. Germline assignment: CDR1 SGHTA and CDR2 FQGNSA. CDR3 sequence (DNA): TGTGCCAGCAGCACAACTTGGGACAGGGTGGGCACAGATACGCAGTATTTT. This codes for CASSTTWDRVGTDTQYF.

The CDR3 coding sequence is TGTGCCACCAGCACCGGGACAGGGCTCAATCAGCCCCAGCATTTT. Its protein product is CATSTGTGLNQPQHF. The genes are TRBV15 and TRBJ1-5, with 9 bases aligning to TRBD1. Germline trimming cut 4 bases from V and 3 bases from J; bases unmatched to any gene: 4. Germline loops: CDR1 LNHNV, CDR2 YYDKDF (reference sequence). CDR3 length: 15 amino acids.

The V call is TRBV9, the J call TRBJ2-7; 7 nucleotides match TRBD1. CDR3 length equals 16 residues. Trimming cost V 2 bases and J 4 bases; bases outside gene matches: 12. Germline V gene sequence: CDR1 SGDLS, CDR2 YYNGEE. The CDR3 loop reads CASSVNDRAPYYEQYF. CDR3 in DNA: TGTGCCAGCAGCGTCAACGACAGGGCCCCTTATTACGAGCAGTACTTC.